The 10 T cell receptor beta chains reported below all come from one sample, sequenced in a study of T cell repertoires in cytomegalovirus infection. TCRdb itself ran the reads through MiXCR, one entry per CDR3 protein. The top ten clones hold about 15% of a sample with some 250,000 distinct CDR3 sequences, 8% to 9.5% of them seen once. The sample comprised PBMCs. The receptors derive from a human donor in good health (CMV status not recorded). Some clones in this sample may be carry-over from other donors' samples.

This clonotype was counted only a few times. The chain combines TRBV20-1 with TRBJ1-2, with TRBD1 identical over 10 bases. V shed 6 bases, J shed 6 bases, and the junction held 13 bases outside the gene matches. Germline-derived CDR1 and CDR2 are DFQATT and SNEGSKA (reference sequence). This CDR3 comprises 15 residues. The CDR3: CSAWTKAGTGDGYTF. CDR3 DNA: TGCAGTGCCTGGACCAAGGCCGGGACAGGGGATGGCTACACCTTC.

The chain joins TRBV28 to TRBJ1-4; 7 bases align to TRBD1. V was clipped by 6 bases and J by 4 bases; unmatched bases: 8. Germline-derived CDR1 and CDR2 are MDHEN and SYDVKM. The CDR3 totals 15 residues. The CDR3 DNA reads TGTGCCAGCAGCCTAGGGACAGCCCATAATGAAAAACTGTTTTTT. This encodes CASSLGTAHNEKLFF.

This clonotype was recorded many times. CDR3 loop: CASIPRTVGSLGTEAFF. The CDR3 DNA follows: TGTGCCAGCATCCCCAGGACCGTGGGGTCATTGGGGACTGAAGCTTTCTTT. V usage is TRBV7-8 and J usage is TRBJ1-1; D is unclear. This CDR3 has 17 amino acids. The germline V gene has CDR1 SGHVS and CDR2 FQNEAQ. Trimming removed 7 bases from V and 5 bases from J, with 26 bases in between.

Ten or more counts support this clonotype. The chain has TRBV12-3 or TRBV12-4 and TRBJ1-2; D is perhaps TRBD1 (5 bases). CDR3 length: 15 residues. V lost 5 bases and J 8 bases, leaving 21 bases between the germline ends. The CDR3 DNA reads TGTGCCAGCAGTCCTCCTCGGGGCATCCGGTTAGGCTACACCTTC. Translation gives CASSPPRGIRLGYTF.

This clonotype was detected many times. The rearrangement joins TRBV7-9 to TRBJ1-1; a possible D gene is TRBD1 (5 bases). V lost 0 bases to trimming and J lost 9 bases, with 11 bases between them. The CDR3 runs to 13 residues. Germline V CDR1 and CDR2: SEHNR, FQNEAQ (reference sequence). The DNA for the CDR3 is TGTGCCAGCAGCTTAGCAGGGGAGGGCAAAGCTTTCTTT. Residues: CASSLAGEGKAFF.

This clonotype was found many times. This chain joins TRBV7-2 and TRBJ2-7; the D gene is possibly TRBD1 (6 bases). CDR1 and CDR2 from the germline V gene are SGHTA and FQGNSA. V was pared by 1 base and J by 0 bases, with 7 bases between. The CDR3 runs to 14 residues. CDR3 sequence (DNA): TGTGCCAGCAGCTTAGACAGGGTCTCCTACGAGCAGTACTTC. This encodes CASSLDRVSYEQYF.

This clonotype appeared many times. The chain couples TRBV5-6 to TRBJ1-1; no definite D call. Germline V CDR1 and CDR2: SGHDT, YYEEEE. The CDR3 spans 14 residues. The V end lost 1 base, the J end lost 5 bases, and 12 bases lay between the germline ends. CDR3 DNA: TGTGCCAGCAGCTTGCCGGTAGTGGGGACTGAAGCTTTCTTT. Translation gives CASSLPVVGTEAFF.

There are many counts of this clonotype. Here the CDR3 DNA reads TGTGCCAGCAGCCGCCCAGGGACAGGAATCTCCTACGAGCAGTACTTC. This gives the protein CASSRPGTGISYEQYF. The V call is TRBV7-2, the J call TRBJ2-7; 8 positions match TRBD1. Losses at the gene ends were 5 bases for V and 0 bases for J; bases not matched to a gene: 9. Looked up from germline, CDR1 is SGHTA and CDR2 is FQGNSA. There are 16 residues in the CDR3.

This clonotype was recorded many times. The gene calls are TRBV20-1 and TRBJ2-7, with 10 bases identical to TRBD1. V shed 1 base, J shed 5 bases, and the junction held 5 bases outside the gene matches. The CDR3 extends over 14 amino acids. Germline lookup yields CDR1 DFQATT and CDR2 SNEGSKA (reference sequence). CDR3 DNA sequence: TGCAGTGCTAGAGGACAGGGGGCGATGAACGAGCAGTACTTC. As protein: CSARGQGAMNEQYF.

There are a few counts of this clonotype. This rearrangement joins TRBV12-3 or TRBV12-4 to TRBJ1-1; D gene ambiguous. The CDR3 has 15 amino acids. V was cut by 3 bases and J by 0 bases, with 11 bases left in between. The CDR3 nucleotides are TGTGCCAGCAGTTTTTCGGCGGGCATGAACACTGAAGCTTTCTTT. Its protein product is CASSFSAGMNTEAFF.